What follows is one T cell receptor beta chain and its context. Its target is unknown. The sample belongs to a study of cytomegalovirus exposure and HLA in healthy donors. Study-level results: Researchers catalogued 164 TCR beta chains as cytomegalovirus-associated. Using the classifier, cytomegalovirus status was reportedly diagnosed with high specificity and sensitivity. According to a subsequent analysis, TCR clusters from the first cohort were inclined to appear together in the 120 or so validation repertoires.

CDR3 size: 16 residues. Germline V gene lookup returns CDR1 MNHEY and CDR2 SMNVEV (reference sequence). V was cut by 5 bases and J by 8 bases, with 21 bases left in between. Clones were read by immunoSEQ multiplex PCR, and TCRdb kept only the in-frame ones, dropping some. Of under 400,000 clones listed, 86% are singletons. This TCR was recovered from a woman between 18 and 29 years old in good health and CMV-seronegative. Sequenced sample: PBMCs. The chain uses TRBV27 and TRBJ1-4; the D gene is possibly TRBD1 (6 bases). The CDR3 DNA reads TGTGCCAGCAGTATACGGCCGGGACACGGGGAGGAAAAACTGTTTTTT. Amino acid sequence: CASSIRPGHGEEKLFF. The whole variable domain, filled in from reference TRBV27 and TRBJ1-4, reads EAQVTQNPRYLITVTGKKLTVTCSQNMNHEYMSWYRQDPGLGLRQIYYSMNVEVTDKGDVPEGYKVSRKEKRNFPLILESPSPNQTSLYFCASSIRPGHGEEKLFFGSGTQLSVL.